The present T cell receptor (beta chain) was sequenced within a study of cytomegalovirus exposure and HLA in healthy donors. In the study overall: Assignment to the Caucasian-associated ancestry cluster applied to around 76% of the approximately 400 genotyped donors.

PCR primers comprised 60 Vbeta and 13 Jbeta primers. Using immunoSEQ multiplex PCR, the repertoire was profiled, and TCRdb retains in-frame clones only, with some absent. This sample carries around 120,000 clones, roughly four fifths of them seen once, and the ten largest clones take over 1%. General study points: The study reported that TCR beta sequences accurately predicted HLA-A and HLA-B alleles in most subjects. The only immune exposure information that was available was CMV serostatus. Earlier analysis looked at TCR beta V segments, and most were productive about 90% or about 30% of the time.

The junction had 2 bases not matched to a gene; V was cut back by 0 bases and J by 4 bases. CDR3 length: 16 residues. Germline V CDR1 and CDR2: KGHSH, LQKENI. With respect to this clone: As yet, its antigen is unknown.

The sequenced sample was PBMCs. The chain joins TRBV18 to TRBJ2-1; 11 bases agree with TRBD2. The clonotype was recovered from a boy between 10 and 17 years old in good health and CMV-seronegative. CDR3 sequence: CASSPPGTSGYNEQFF. The CDR3 coding sequence is TGTGCCAGCTCACCACCGGGGACTAGCGGATACAATGAGCAGTTCTTC. Full variable domain (remainder filled in from reference TRBV18 and TRBJ2-1): NAGVMQNPRHLVRRRGQEARLRCSPMKGHSHVYWYRQLPEEGLKFMVYLQKENIIDESGMPKERFSAEFPKEGPSILRIQQVVRGDSAAYFCASSPPGTSGYNEQFFGPGTRLTVL.